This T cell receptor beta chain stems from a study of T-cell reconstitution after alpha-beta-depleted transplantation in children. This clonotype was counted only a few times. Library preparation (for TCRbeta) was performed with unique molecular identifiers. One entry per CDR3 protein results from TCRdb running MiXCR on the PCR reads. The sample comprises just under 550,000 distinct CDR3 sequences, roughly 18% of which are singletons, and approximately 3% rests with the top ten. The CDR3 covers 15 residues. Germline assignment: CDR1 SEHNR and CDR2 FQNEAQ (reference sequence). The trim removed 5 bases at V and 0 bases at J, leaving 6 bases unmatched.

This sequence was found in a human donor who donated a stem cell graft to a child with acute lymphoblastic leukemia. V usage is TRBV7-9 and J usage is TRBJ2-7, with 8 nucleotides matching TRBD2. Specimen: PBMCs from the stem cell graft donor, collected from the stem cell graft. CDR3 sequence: CASSHRTSRSYEQYF. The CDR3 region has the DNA TGTGCCAGCAGCCATCGGACTAGCCGCTCCTACGAGCAGTACTTC.